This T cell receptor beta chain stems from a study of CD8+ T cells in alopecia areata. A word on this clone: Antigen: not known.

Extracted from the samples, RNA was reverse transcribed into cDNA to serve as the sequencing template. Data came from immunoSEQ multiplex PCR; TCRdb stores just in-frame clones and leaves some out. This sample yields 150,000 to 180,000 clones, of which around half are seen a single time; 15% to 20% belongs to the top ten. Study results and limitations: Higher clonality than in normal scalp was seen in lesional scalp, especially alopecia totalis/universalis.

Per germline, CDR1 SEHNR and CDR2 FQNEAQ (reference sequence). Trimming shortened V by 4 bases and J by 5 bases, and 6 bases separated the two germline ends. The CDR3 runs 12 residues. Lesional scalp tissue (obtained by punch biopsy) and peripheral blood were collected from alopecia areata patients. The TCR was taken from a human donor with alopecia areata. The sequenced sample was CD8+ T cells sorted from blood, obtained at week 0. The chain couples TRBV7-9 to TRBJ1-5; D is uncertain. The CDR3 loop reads CASSSGYQPQHF. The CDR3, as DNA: TGTGCCAGCAGCTCTGGGTATCAGCCCCAGCATTTT.